This T cell receptor (beta chain) was sequenced for a study of CD8 T cells in Susac syndrome. cDNA came from roughly 0.5 to 1 ug RNA primed by random hexamers. TCRdb reprocessed the immunoSEQ multiplex PCR reads with MiXCR, giving one entry per CDR3 protein. The sample lists under 150,000 distinct CDR3 sequences, roughly 95% occurring once. The CDR3 sequence is 12 residues long. The V gene lost 4 bases and the J gene lost 1 base, with 6 bases spanning the gap. Germline CDR1 and CDR2: SQVTM and ANQGSEA. The chain carries TRBV29-1 and TRBJ2-3, with unresolved D. This receptor was identified in a human donor with Susac syndrome. The sequenced sample consisted of CD4+ T cells from PBMCs. CDR3 residues: CSVVERTDTQYF. CDR3 nucleotides: TGCAGCGTTGTCGAGCGCACAGATACGCAGTATTTT.